This T cell receptor beta chain appears in the sequencing data of a study of blood T cell repertoires in COVID-19. Overall study: Recovered status applied to Cohort 3 donors who had two consecutive negative PCRs. It also applied to those with clearance or with symptom resolution. Sources were T cells, B-cell-depleted T cells, or PBMCs; the material itself was cDNA or gDNA.

The study assigned cohorts using participant-reported clinical history. Sequenced by immunoSEQ multiplex PCR; TCRdb stores in-frame clones only, minus some. The sample holds under 150,000 clones, approximately 80% seen once. This clone occurred a few times. The specimen sequenced was PBMCs or T cells enriched from blood (not recorded which). This receptor was identified in a man between 50 and 59 years old in a cohort exposed to, infected with or recovered from COVID-19 (not recorded which).

This CDR3 is CSVQGQGVTVGQYF. The CDR3 nucleotides are TGCAGCGTCCAGGGACAGGGGGTAACAGTGGGGCAGTACTTC. The J gene is TRBJ2-7, the V gene TRBV29-1, with 11 bases fitting TRBD1. Unmatched junction bases numbered 13, after V lost 6 bases and J lost 9 bases. Per germline, CDR1 SQVTM and CDR2 ANQGSEA. The CDR3 runs to 14 residues.